This TCR beta chain was observed in a study of blood T cell repertoires in COVID-19. Assay: immunoSEQ multiplex PCR; the TCRdb copy retains only in-frame clones and omits some. The sample shows about 310,000 clones, about 90% of them seen only once. The germline gives CDR1 MDHEN, CDR2 SYDVKM. This CDR3 region has 11 residues. Trimming shortened V by 5 bases and J by 14 bases, and 12 bases separated the two germline ends. The specimen was peripheral blood. V gene TRBV28 combines with J gene TRBJ1-4; D perhaps matches TRBD1 (6 bases). The source of this sequence is a woman in her forties or fifties who had recovered from COVID-19. The CDR3 protein is CASSGRTVLFF. CDR3 bases: TGTGCCAGCAGTGGAAGGACAGTCCTGTTTTTT.